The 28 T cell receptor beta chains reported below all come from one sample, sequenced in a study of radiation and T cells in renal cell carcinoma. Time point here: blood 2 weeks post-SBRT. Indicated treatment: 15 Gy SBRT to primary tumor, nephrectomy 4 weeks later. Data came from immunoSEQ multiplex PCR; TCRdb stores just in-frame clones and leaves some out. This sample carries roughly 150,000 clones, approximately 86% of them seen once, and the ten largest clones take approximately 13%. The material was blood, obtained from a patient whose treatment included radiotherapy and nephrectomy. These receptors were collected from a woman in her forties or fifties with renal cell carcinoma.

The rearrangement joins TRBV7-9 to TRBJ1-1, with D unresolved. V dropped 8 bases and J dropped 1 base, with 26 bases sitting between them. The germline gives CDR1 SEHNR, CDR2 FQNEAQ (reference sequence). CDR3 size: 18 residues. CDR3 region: CASANPPEARRENTEAFF. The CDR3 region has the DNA TGTGCCAGCGCTAACCCCCCCGAGGCGCGGCGCGAGAACACTGAAGCTTTCTTT.

CDR3 in DNA: TGTGCCAGCACCCCAAGCGAGGGACATAATTCACCCCTCCACTTT. This codes for CASTPSEGHNSPLHF. J is TRBJ1-6 and V is TRBV28, with TRBD1 as a possible D gene (5 bases). V lost 7 bases to trimming and J lost 5 bases, with 15 bases between them. CDR3 length equals 15 residues. Germline assignment: CDR1 MDHEN and CDR2 SYDVKM.

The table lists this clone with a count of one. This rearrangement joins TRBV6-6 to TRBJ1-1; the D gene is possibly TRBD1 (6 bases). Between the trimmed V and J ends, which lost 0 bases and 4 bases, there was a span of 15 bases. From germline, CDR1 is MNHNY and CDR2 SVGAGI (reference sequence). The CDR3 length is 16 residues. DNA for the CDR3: TGTGCCAGCAGTTACTCGACGGCCTCAGGGGCCACTGAAGCTTTCTTT. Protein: CASSYSTASGATEAFF.

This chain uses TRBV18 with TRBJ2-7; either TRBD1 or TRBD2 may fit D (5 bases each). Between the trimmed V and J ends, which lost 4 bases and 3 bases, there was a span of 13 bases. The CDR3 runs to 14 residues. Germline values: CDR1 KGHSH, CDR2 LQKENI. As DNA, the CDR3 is TGTGCCAGCTCACTATCTCTGGGGGTCTACGAGCAGTACTTC. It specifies CASSLSLGVYEQYF.

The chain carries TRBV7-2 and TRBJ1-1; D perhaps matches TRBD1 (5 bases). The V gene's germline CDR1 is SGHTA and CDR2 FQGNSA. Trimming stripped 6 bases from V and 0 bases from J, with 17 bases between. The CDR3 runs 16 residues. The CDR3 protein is CASRPQPGAVNTEAFF. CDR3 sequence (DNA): TGTGCCAGCAGGCCACAGCCCGGGGCTGTGAACACTGAAGCTTTCTTT.

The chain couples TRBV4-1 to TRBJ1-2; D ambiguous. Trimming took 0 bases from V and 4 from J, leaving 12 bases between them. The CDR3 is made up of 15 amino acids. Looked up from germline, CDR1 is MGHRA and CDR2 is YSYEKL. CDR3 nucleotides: TGCGCCAGCAGCCAAGATCCCGGGCGGCTCTATGGCTACACCTTC. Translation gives CASSQDPGRLYGYTF.

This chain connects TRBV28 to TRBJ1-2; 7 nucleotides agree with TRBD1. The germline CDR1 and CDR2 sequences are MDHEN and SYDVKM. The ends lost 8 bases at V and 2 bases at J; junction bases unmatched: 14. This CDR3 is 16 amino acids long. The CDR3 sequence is CASRGGQRGNNYGYTF. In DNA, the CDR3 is TGTGCCAGCCGCGGGGGACAGAGGGGTAACAACTATGGCTACACCTTC.

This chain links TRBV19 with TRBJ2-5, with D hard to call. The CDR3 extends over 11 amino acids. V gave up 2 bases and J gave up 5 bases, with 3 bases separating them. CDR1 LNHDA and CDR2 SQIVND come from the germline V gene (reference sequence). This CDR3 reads CASSIRETQYF. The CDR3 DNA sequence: TGTGCCAGTAGTATACGGGAGACCCAGTACTTC.

Written as DNA, the CDR3 is TGTGCCAGCAGTTACCCAGTCGGATTTGTAGGGGACGAGCAGTACTTC. Encoded protein: CASSYPVGFVGDEQYF. J is TRBJ2-7 and V is TRBV6-6, with D maybe TRBD1 (5 bases). Per the germline V gene, CDR1 is MNHNY and CDR2 is SVGAGI (reference sequence). Deletions cut 2 bases from V and 5 bases from J, with 19 bases between. This CDR3 has 16 residues.

The CDR3 sequence is CASSWTAVNTEAFF. The CDR3 nucleotides read TGTGCCAGTTCCTGGACAGCCGTGAACACTGAAGCTTTCTTT. This chain connects TRBV6-1 to TRBJ1-1; possible D gene TRBD1, 6 bases. Germline loops: CDR1 MNHNS, CDR2 SASEGT. Trimming removed 9 bases at V and 0 bases at J, with 14 bases between. The CDR3 totals 14 residues.

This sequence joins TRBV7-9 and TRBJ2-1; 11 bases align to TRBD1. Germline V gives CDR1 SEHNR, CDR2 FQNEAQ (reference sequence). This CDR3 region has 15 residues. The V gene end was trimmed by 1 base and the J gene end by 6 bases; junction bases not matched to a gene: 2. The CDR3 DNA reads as TGTGCCAGCAGCTTAGAGGACAGGGGGCGCAATGAGCAGTTCTTC. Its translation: CASSLEDRGRNEQFF.

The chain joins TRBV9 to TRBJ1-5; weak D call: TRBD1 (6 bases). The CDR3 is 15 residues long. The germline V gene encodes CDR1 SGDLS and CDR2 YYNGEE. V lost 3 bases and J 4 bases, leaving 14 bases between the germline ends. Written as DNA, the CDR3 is TGTGCCAGCAGCGGGTTGGGGGGCCCTAATCAGCCCCAGCATTTT. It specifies CASSGLGGPNQPQHF.

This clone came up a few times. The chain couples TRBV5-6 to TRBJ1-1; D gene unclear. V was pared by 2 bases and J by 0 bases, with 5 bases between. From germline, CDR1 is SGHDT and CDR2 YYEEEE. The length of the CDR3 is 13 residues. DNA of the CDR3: TGTGCCAGCAGCTTCCTAATGAACACTGAAGCTTTCTTT. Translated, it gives CASSFLMNTEAFF.

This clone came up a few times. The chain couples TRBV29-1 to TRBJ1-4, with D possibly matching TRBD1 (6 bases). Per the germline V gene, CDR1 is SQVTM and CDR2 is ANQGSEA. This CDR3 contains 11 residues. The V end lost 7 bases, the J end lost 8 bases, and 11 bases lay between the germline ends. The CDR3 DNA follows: TGCAGCGCCGCGGACAGCGAAAAACTGTTTTTT. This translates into CSAADSEKLFF.

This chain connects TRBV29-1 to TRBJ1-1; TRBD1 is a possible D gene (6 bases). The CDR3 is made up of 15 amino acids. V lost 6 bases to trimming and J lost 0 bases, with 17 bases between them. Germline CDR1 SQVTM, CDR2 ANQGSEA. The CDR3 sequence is CSVEGGSLLNTEAFF. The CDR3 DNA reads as TGCAGCGTGGAGGGGGGGAGCCTATTGAACACTGAAGCTTTCTTT.

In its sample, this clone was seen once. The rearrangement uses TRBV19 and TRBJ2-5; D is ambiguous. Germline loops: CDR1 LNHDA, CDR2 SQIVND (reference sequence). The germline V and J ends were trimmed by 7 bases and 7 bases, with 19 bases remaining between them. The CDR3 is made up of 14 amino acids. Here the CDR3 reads CASTPLIGWGTQYF. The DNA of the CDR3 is TGTGCCAGTACCCCCCTAATAGGTTGGGGGACCCAGTACTTC. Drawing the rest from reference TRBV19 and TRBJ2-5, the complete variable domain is DGGITQSPKYLFRKEGQNVTLSCEQNLNHDAMYWYRQDPGQGLRLIYYSQIVNDFQKGDIAEGYSVSREKKESFPLTVTSAQKNPTAFYLCASTPLIGWGTQYFGPGTRLLVL.

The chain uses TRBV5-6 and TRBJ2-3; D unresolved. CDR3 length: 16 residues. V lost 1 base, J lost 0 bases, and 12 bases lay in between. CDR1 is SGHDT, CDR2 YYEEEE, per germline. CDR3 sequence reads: CASSLPMTSSTDTQYF. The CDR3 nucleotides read TGTGCCAGCAGCTTGCCTATGACCTCTAGCACAGATACGCAGTATTTT. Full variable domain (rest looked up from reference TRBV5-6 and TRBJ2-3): DAGVTQSPTHLIKTRGQQVTLRCSPKSGHDTVSWYQQALGQGPQFIFQYYEEEERQRGNFPDRFSGHQFPNYSSELNVNALLLGDSALYLCASSLPMTSSTDTQYFGPGTRLTVL.

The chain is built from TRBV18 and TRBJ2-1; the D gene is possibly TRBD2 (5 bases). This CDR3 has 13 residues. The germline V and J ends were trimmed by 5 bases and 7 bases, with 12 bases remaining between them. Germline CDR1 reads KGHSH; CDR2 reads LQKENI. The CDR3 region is CASSRTPGNEQFF. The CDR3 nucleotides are TGTGCCAGCTCAAGAACCCCGGGGAATGAGCAGTTCTTC. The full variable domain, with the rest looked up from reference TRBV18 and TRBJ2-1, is NAGVMQNPRHLVRRRGQEARLRCSPMKGHSHVYWYRQLPEEGLKFMVYLQKENIIDESGMPKERFSAEFPKEGPSILRIQQVVRGDSAAYFCASSRTPGNEQFFGPGTRLTVL.

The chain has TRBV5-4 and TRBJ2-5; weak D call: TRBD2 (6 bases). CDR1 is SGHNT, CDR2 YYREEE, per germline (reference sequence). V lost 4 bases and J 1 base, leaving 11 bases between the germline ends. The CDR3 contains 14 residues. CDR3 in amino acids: CASSPGTLQETQYF. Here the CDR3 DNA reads TGTGCCAGCAGCCCCGGGACTCTCCAAGAGACCCAGTACTTC.

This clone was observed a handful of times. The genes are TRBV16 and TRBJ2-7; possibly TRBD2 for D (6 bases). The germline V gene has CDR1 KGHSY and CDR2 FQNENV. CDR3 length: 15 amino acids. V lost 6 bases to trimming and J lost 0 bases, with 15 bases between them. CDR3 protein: CASSPRRGSSYEQYF. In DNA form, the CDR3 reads TGTGCCAGCAGTCCGAGGCGGGGAAGCTCCTACGAGCAGTACTTC. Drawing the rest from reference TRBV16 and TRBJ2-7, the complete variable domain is GEEVAQTPKHLVRGEGQKAKLYCAPIKGHSYVFWYQQVLKNEFKFLISFQNENVFDETGMPKERFSAKCLPNSPCSLEIQATKLEDSAVYFCASSPRRGSSYEQYFGPGTRLTVT.

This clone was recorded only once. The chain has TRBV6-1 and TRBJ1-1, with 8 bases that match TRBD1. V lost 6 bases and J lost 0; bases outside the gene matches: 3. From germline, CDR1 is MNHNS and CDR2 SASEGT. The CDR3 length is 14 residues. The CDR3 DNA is TGTGCCAGCAGCCCGGGACAGGTGAACACTGAAGCTTTCTTT. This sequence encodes CASSPGQVNTEAFF.

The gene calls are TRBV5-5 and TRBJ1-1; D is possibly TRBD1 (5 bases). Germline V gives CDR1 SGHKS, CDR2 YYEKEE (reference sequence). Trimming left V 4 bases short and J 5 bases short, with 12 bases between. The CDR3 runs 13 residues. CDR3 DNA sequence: TGTGCCAGCAGCCCGCTCGGGGCAACTGAAGCTTTCTTT. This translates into CASSPLGATEAFF. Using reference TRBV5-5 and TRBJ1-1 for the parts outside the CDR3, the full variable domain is DAGVTQSPTHLIKTRGQQVTLRCSPISGHKSVSWYQQVLGQGPQFIFQYYEKEERGRGNFPDRFSARQFPNYSSELNVNALLLGDSALYLCASSPLGATEAFFGQGTRLTVV.

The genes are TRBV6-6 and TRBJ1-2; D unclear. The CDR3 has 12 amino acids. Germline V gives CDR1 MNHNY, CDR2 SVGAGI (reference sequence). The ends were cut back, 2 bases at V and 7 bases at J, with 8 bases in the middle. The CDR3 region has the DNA TGTGCCAGCAGTTACGGGCGGCTTGGCTACACCTTC. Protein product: CASSYGRLGYTF.

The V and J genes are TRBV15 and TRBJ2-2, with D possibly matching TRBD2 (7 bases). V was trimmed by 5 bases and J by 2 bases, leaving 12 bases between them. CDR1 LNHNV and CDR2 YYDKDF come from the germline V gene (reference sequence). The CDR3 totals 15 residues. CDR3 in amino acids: CATSRAGANTGELFF. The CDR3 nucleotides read TGTGCCACCAGCCGGGCGGGGGCAAACACCGGGGAGCTGTTTTTT.

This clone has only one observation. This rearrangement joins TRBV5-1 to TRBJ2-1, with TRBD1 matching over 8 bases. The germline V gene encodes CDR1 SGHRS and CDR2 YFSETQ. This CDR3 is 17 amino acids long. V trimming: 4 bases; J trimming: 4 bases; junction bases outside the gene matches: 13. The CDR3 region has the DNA TGCGCCAGCAGCCCATTGAGTGAGAGACAGGGGTACAATGAGCAGTTCTTC. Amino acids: CASSPLSERQGYNEQFF.

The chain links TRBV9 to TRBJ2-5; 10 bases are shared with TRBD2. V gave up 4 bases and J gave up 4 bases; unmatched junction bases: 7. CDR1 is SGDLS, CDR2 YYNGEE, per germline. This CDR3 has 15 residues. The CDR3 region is CASSSTSGDVETQYF. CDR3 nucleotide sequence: TGTGCCAGCAGCAGTACTAGCGGGGACGTAGAGACCCAGTACTTC.

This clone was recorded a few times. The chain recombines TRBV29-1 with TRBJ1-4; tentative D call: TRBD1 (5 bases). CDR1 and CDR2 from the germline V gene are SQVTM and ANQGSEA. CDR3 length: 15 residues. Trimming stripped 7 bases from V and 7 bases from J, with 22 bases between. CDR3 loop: CSGRTRTEGGEKLFF. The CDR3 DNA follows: TGCAGCGGGAGGACAAGAACAGAGGGTGGTGAAAAACTGTTTTTT.

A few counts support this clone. CDR3 nucleotides: TGTGCCAGCAGCCAAACTCAGTGGGAGAACACTGAAGCTTTCTTT. Amino acids: CASSQTQWENTEAFF. The rearrangement links TRBV4-2 to TRBJ1-1; D uncertain. Germline V gene sequence: CDR1 LGHNA, CDR2 YNFKEQ. Between the trimmed V and J ends, which lost 2 bases and 1 base, there was a span of 11 bases. The length of the CDR3 is 15 residues.